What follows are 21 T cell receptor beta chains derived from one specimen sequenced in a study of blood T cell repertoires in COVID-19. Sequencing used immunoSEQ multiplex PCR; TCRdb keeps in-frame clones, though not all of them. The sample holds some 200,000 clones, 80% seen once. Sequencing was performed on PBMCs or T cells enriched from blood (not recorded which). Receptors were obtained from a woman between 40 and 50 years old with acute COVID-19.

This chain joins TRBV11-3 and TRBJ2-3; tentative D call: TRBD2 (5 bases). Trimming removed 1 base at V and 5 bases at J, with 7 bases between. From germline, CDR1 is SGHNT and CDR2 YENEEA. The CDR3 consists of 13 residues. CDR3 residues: CASSLVAGDTQYF. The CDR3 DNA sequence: TGTGCCAGCAGCTTAGTGGCGGGAGATACGCAGTATTTT.

For the CDR3, the DNA is TGTGCCAGCTCGTCACGGGACAGGAGCTCCTACGAGCAGTACTTC. Its protein product is CASSSRDRSSYEQYF. J is TRBJ2-7 and V is TRBV18, with 8 nucleotides matching TRBD1. In germline, CDR1 is KGHSH, CDR2 LQKENI. Germline trimming cut 6 bases from V and 0 bases from J; bases unmatched to any gene: 7. The CDR3 is made up of 15 amino acids.

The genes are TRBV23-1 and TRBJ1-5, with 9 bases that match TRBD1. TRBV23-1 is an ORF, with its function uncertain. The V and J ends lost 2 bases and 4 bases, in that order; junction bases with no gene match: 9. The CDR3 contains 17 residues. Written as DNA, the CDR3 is TGCGCCAGCAGTCAAACGGGGGGACAGGGAGAGAATCAGCCCCAGCATTTT. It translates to CASSQTGGQGENQPQHF.

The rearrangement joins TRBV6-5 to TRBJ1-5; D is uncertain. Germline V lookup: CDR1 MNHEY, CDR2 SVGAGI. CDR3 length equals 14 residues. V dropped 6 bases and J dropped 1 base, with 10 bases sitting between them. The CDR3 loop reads CASRPTESNQPQHF. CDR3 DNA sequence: TGTGCCAGCAGACCTACAGAGAGCAATCAGCCCCAGCATTTT.

Here the CDR3 DNA reads TGTGCCTGGAGTCCCCACACCTGGGCCCTGTCCGTTCAGGAGACCCAGTACTTC. It encodes CAWSPHTWALSVQETQYF. The rearrangement links TRBV30 to TRBJ2-5, with D unclear. The length of the CDR3 is 18 residues. The V gene lost 2 bases and the J gene lost 5 bases, with 27 bases spanning the gap. Germline V gives CDR1 GTSNPN, CDR2 SVGIG (reference sequence).

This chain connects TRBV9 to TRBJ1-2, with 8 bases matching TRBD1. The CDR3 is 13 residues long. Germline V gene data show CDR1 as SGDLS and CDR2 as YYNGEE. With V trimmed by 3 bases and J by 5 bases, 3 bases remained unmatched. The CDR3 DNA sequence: TGTGCCAGCAGCGCAGGGGGCGGGTATGGCTACACCTTC. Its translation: CASSAGGGYGYTF.

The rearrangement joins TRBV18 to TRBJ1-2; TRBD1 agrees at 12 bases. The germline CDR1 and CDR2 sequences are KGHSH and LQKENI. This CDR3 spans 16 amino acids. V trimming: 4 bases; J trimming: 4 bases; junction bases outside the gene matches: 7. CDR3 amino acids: CASSRPGQGAPYGYTF. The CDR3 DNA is TGTGCCAGCTCACGACCGGGACAGGGGGCTCCCTATGGCTACACCTTC.

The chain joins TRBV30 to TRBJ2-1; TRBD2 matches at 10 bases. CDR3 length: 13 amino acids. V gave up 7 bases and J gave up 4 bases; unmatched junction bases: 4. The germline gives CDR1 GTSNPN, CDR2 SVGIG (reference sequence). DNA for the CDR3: TGTGCCTTAGCAGCGGGAGGGTACAATGAGCAGTTCTTC. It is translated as CALAAGGYNEQFF.

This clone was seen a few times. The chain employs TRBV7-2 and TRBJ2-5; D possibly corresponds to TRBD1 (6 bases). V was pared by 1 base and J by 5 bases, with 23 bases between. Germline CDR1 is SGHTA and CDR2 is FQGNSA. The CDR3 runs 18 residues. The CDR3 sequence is CASSLGFVDRRSAETQYF. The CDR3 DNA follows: TGTGCCAGCAGCTTAGGGTTTGTGGACAGAAGATCGGCGGAGACCCAGTACTTC.

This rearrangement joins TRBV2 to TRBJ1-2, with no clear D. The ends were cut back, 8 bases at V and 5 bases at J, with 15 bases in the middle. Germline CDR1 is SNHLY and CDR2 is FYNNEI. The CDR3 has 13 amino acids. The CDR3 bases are TGTGCCAGCGTGGGCGCTGCGTGGTATGGCTACACCTTC. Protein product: CASVGAAWYGYTF.

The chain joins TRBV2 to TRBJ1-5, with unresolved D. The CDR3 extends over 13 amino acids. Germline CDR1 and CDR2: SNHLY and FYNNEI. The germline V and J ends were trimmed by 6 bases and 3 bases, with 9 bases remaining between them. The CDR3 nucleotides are TGTGCCAGCAGGGTACATAACAATCAGCCCCAGCATTTT. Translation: CASRVHNNQPQHF.

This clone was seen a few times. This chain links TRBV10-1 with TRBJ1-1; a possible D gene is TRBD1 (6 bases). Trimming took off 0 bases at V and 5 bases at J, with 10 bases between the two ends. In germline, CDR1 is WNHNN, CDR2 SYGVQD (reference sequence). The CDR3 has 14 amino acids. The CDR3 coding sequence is TGCGCCAGCAGTGAGTCGAAGGGGGGGACTGAAGCTTTCTTT. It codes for CASSESKGGTEAFF.

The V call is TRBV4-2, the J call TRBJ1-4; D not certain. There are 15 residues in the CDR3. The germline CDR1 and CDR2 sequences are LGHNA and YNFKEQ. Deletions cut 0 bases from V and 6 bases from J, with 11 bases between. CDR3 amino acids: CASSQEAQEDEKLFF. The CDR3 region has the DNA TGTGCCAGCAGCCAAGAGGCTCAGGAGGATGAAAAACTGTTTTTT.

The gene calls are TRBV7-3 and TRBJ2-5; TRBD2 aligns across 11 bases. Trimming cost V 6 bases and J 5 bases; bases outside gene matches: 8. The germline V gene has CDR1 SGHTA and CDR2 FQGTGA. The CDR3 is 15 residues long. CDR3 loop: CASSPLAGGPETQYF. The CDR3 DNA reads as TGTGCCAGCAGTCCTTTAGCGGGGGGGCCCGAGACCCAGTACTTC.

CDR3: CASSFNSVGLDGYTF. The DNA for the CDR3 is TGTGCCAGCAGCTTTAACTCGGTCGGGTTGGATGGCTACACCTTC. The genes are TRBV11-2 and TRBJ1-2; D is unclear. Trimming removed 3 bases from V and 6 bases from J, with 17 bases in between. Germline values: CDR1 SGHAT, CDR2 FQNNGV. The CDR3 length is 15 residues.

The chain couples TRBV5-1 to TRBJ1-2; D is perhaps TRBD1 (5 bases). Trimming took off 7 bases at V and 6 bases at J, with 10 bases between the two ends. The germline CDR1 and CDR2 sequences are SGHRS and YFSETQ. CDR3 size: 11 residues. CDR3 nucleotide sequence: TGCGCCAGCTGGGGGGTCGATGGCTACACCTTC. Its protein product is CASWGVDGYTF.

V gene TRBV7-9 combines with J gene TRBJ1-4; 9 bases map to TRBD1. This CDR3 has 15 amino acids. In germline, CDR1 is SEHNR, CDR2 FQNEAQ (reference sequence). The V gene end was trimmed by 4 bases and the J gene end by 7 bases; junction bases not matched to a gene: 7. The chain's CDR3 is CASSSRTGVGEKLFF. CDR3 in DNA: TGTGCCAGCAGCTCTCGGACAGGGGTGGGTGAAAAACTGTTTTTT.

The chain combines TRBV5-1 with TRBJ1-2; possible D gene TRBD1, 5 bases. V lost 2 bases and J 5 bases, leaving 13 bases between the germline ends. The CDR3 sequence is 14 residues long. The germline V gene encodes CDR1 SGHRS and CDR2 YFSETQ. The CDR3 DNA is TGCGCCAGCAGCTTAGGGGCAGGCGTATATGGCTACACCTTC. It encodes CASSLGAGVYGYTF.

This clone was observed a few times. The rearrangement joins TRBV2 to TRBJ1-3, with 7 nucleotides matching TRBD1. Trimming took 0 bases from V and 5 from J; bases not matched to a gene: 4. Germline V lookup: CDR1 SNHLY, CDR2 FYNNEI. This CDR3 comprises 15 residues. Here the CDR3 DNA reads TGTGCCAGCAGTGAAGCGGCAGGGGGTCGAAACACCATATATTTT. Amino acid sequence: CASSEAAGGRNTIYF.

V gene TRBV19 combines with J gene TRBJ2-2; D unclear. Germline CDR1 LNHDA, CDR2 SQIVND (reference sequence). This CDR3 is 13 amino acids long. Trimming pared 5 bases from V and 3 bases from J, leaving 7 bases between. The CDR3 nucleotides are TGTGCCAGTAGTCTCCAGGACACCGGGGAGCTGTTTTTT. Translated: CASSLQDTGELFF.

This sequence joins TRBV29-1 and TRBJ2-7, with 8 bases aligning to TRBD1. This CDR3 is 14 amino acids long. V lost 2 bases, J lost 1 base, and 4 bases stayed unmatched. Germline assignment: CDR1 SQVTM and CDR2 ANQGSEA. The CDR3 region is CSVERDRPSYEQYF. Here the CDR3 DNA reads TGCAGCGTTGAAAGGGACAGGCCTTCCTACGAGCAGTACTTC.